This T cell receptor beta chain was found in a study of CD8 T cells in ankylosing spondylitis. CDR1 and CDR2 (germline): SGHTA, FQGNSA. CDR3 length: 15 amino acids. Trimming at V came to 1 base and at J to 7 bases, leaving 8 bases not matched to a gene. As regards this clonotype: Its antigen is undetermined.

The study, taken as a whole, reports: Existing reports had already noted some motif variants in reactive arthritis synovial fluid and blood. The disease-linked clones had a CD8+ phenotype and low blood frequencies. A TCR beta motif made of fewer than ten highly homologous variants seemed typical of ankylosing spondylitis blood.

TCRdb re-analysed the 5' RACE reads in MiXCR, keeping a single row per CDR3 protein. The repertoire holds about 800,000 distinct CDR3 sequences, with 12% as singletons. The clonotype was recovered from a male donor with ankylosing spondylitis. V usage is TRBV7-2 and J usage is TRBJ2-7, with 9 bases lining up with TRBD2. Sequencing was performed on blood, either unsorted or a sorted T cell fraction (not recorded which). The CDR3 coding sequence is TGTGCCAGCAGCTTAGTAGCGGGAGTGGAGTATGAGCAGTACTTC. Its protein is CASSLVAGVEYEQYF.